This T cell receptor beta chain appears in the sequencing data of a study of T cell changes during pregnancy in multiple sclerosis. Clones were read by immunoSEQ multiplex PCR, and TCRdb kept only the in-frame ones, dropping some. The data contain tens of thousands of clones, roughly nine tenths of them singletons. Trimming took off 0 bases at V and 0 bases at J, with 9 bases between the two ends. CDR3 length: 16 amino acids. From germline, CDR1 is SGHNT and CDR2 YYREEE (reference sequence). This receptor was taken from a female donor in good health, enrolled as a control in a pregnancy study. The source was CD4+ T cells from peripheral blood mononuclear cells, collected in the second trimester of pregnancy. The chain combines TRBV5-4 with TRBJ1-4; D remains ambiguous. The CDR3 region is CASSLGSPATNEKLFF. The CDR3 nucleotides are TGTGCCAGCAGCTTGGGGAGCCCTGCAACTAATGAAAAACTGTTTTTT.